The 24 T cell receptor beta chains below come from one sample, sequenced in a study of T-cell memory formation after mild COVID-19. TCRdb reanalysed the 5' RACE reads using MiXCR and keeps one entry per CDR3 protein. Among some 320,000 distinct CDR3 sequences listed, more than 15% were seen once. Sequenced material: PBMCs or a T cell subset sorted from them (not recorded which). These receptors were collected from a man between 18 and 29 years old who had mild COVID-19 (a few samples of this study predate the infection). Cell type and time point are not known.

V is TRBV7-3 and J is TRBJ2-5, with D unresolved. Trimming pared 4 bases from V and 5 bases from J, leaving 14 bases between. The CDR3 length is 14 residues. Germline V lookup: CDR1 SGHTA, CDR2 FQGTGA. CDR3: CASSSRAGYETQYF. Here the CDR3 DNA reads TGTGCCAGCAGCTCTCGGGCTGGCTACGAGACCCAGTACTTC.

This clonotype has only a few counts. The rearrangement joins TRBV7-2 to TRBJ2-7; D might be TRBD1 (6 bases). The germline gives CDR1 SGHTA, CDR2 FQGNSA. Trimming shortened V by 7 bases and J by 3 bases, and 16 bases separated the two germline ends. The CDR3 runs to 14 residues. The CDR3 region has the DNA TGTGCCAGCAACCAGGGGCCGAATTACTACGAGCAGTACTTC. Its protein is CASNQGPNYYEQYF.

The chain recombines TRBV6-2 or TRBV6-3 with TRBJ2-2; perhaps TRBD2 as D (7 bases). This CDR3 contains 16 residues. Germline-derived CDR1 and CDR2 are MNHEY and SVGEGT. V was clipped by 2 bases and J by 4 bases, with 14 bases between them. The CDR3 loop reads CASSYLAGAITGELFF. CDR3 nucleotide sequence: TGTGCCAGCAGTTACCTGGCGGGGGCCATCACCGGGGAGCTGTTTTTT.

The chain has TRBV24-1 and TRBJ2-3; D assignment may be TRBD1 or TRBD2 (7 bases each). Between the trimmed V and J ends, which lost 6 bases and 0 bases, there was a span of 18 bases. Germline values: CDR1 KGHDR, CDR2 SFDVKD. This CDR3 is 17 amino acids long. As DNA, the CDR3 is TGTGCCACCAGTCAAGGGGGGGCAGGGGGAAGCACAGATACGCAGTATTTT. It is translated as CATSQGGAGGSTDTQYF.

There are a few counts of this clonotype. This chain joins TRBV12-3 or TRBV12-4 and TRBJ1-4; D unclear. Trimming left V 6 bases short and J 5 bases short, with 13 bases between. The CDR3 is 14 amino acids. CDR3 in amino acids: CASSLGHRNEKLFF. The CDR3 DNA reads as TGTGCCAGCAGCCTGGGCCACCGAAATGAAAAACTGTTTTTT.

This chain joins TRBV5-1 and TRBJ2-3; the D is unclear. The CDR3 contains 15 residues. V lost 7 bases and J 0 bases, leaving 15 bases between the germline ends. Germline CDR1 is SGHRS and CDR2 is YFSETQ. The CDR3 sequence: CASPPPSASTDTQYF. The DNA of the CDR3 is TGCGCCAGCCCTCCGCCTAGTGCGAGCACAGATACGCAGTATTTT.

The J gene is TRBJ1-1, the V gene TRBV7-9, with TRBD1 matching over 8 bases. Per the germline V gene, CDR1 is SEHNR and CDR2 is FQNEAQ (reference sequence). The ends lost 6 bases at V and 1 base at J; junction bases unmatched: 13. This CDR3 has 17 amino acids. CDR3 sequence: CASRRAGGVQSNTEAFF. CDR3 DNA: TGTGCCAGCAGAAGGGCAGGGGGCGTCCAATCGAACACTGAAGCTTTCTTT.

The CDR3 region is CASSLERGGNTEAFF. The DNA for the CDR3 is TGCGCCAGCAGCTTGGAAAGGGGTGGAAACACTGAAGCTTTCTTT. This chain connects TRBV5-1 to TRBJ1-1, with a tentative D call TRBD1 (5 bases). The CDR3 covers 15 residues. The germline gives CDR1 SGHRS, CDR2 YFSETQ. The germline V and J ends were trimmed by 0 bases and 2 bases, with 11 bases remaining between them.

This clonotype was recorded many times. The chain is built from TRBV5-1 and TRBJ2-7; no reliable D call. Germline CDR1 is SGHRS and CDR2 is YFSETQ. Trimming left V 2 bases short and J 0 bases short, with 9 bases between. The CDR3 is 14 residues long. CDR3 nucleotides: TGCGCCAGCAGCTTTGGTATAGGCTCCTACGAGCAGTACTTC. Translated: CASSFGIGSYEQYF.

The V call is TRBV5-1, the J call TRBJ2-7, with no clear D. Germline CDR1 reads SGHRS; CDR2 reads YFSETQ. Trimming pared 0 bases from V and 5 bases from J, leaving 6 bases between. This CDR3 has 12 residues. The DNA for the CDR3 is TGCGCCAGCAGCTTGGCGTCGAACGAGCAGTACTTC. Protein: CASSLASNEQYF.

The chain carries TRBV5-3 and TRBJ1-1, with D uncertain. TRBV5-3 is classed as an ORF, of uncertain function. V was trimmed by 4 bases and J by 0 bases, leaving 7 bases between them. The CDR3 sequence is 13 residues long. As DNA, the CDR3 is TGTGCCAGAAGCCCCGAACTGAACACTGAAGCTTTCTTT. As protein: CARSPELNTEAFF.

This clonotype has only a few counts. V and J are TRBV6-5 and TRBJ2-7; TRBD1 matches at 8 bases. The CDR3 extends over 13 amino acids. V dropped 6 bases and J dropped 5; count of bases not matched to a gene: 6. Germline values: CDR1 MNHEY, CDR2 SVGAGI. CDR3 nucleotide sequence: TGTGCCAGCAGGTACCCAGGGGGCGACGAGCAGTACTTC. As protein: CASRYPGGDEQYF.

In its sample, this clonotype was seen a few times. This chain uses TRBV4-2 with TRBJ2-5; 7 bases are a match to TRBD2. The germline gives CDR1 LGHNA, CDR2 YNFKEQ. The CDR3 spans 16 residues. The junction had 8 bases not matched to a gene; V was cut back by 0 bases and J by 4 bases. CDR3 bases: TGTGCCAGCAGCCAAGACGGGACTACCTTCTTAGAGACCCAGTACTTC. It is translated as CASSQDGTTFLETQYF.

This clonotype was detected only a few times. The chain recombines TRBV7-6 with TRBJ2-2; perhaps TRBD1 as D (6 bases). The CDR3 has 16 residues. From germline, CDR1 is SGHVS and CDR2 FNYEAQ. V was pared by 5 bases and J by 6 bases, with 19 bases between. The CDR3 sequence: CASSPRPGQQPGELFF. In nucleotides, the CDR3 is TGTGCCAGCAGCCCTCGGCCGGGACAACAACCCGGGGAGCTGTTTTTT.

The sample holds a few counts of this clonotype. This chain links TRBV5-1 with TRBJ2-7; TRBD2 might be the D (6 bases). V was shortened by 2 bases and J by 3 bases, with 12 bases between the two germline ends. The CDR3 consists of 14 residues. Looked up from germline, CDR1 is SGHRS and CDR2 is YFSETQ. This CDR3 is CASSLSTRNYEQYF. CDR3 DNA: TGCGCCAGCAGCTTATCGACTAGAAACTACGAGCAGTACTTC.

The rearrangement links TRBV9 to TRBJ2-2; TRBD1 matches at 9 bases. The V gene's germline CDR1 is SGDLS and CDR2 YYNGEE. The CDR3 sequence is 17 residues long. V trimming: 2 bases; J trimming: 1 base; junction bases outside the gene matches: 6. The CDR3 DNA sequence: TGTGCCAGCAGCGTTATTCCGGGACAGGGGAACACCGGGGAGCTGTTTTTT. This translates into CASSVIPGQGNTGELFF.

This clonotype was found a few times. J is TRBJ2-1 and V is TRBV4-3; unclear D gene. CDR1 and CDR2 from the germline V gene are LGHNA and YSLEER. V was cut by 1 base and J by 6 bases, with 10 bases left in between. The CDR3 is 14 residues long. The DNA for the CDR3 is TGCGCCAGCAGCCAAGTGTTAGGGATCAATGAGCAGTTCTTC. It codes for CASSQVLGINEQFF.

This clonotype was observed a few times. The chain carries TRBV7-9 and TRBJ2-7, with 8 bases fitting TRBD2. The length of the CDR3 is 13 residues. J was trimmed by 6 bases and V by 5 bases; bases with no gene match: 6. CDR1 and CDR2 (germline): SEHNR, FQNEAQ (reference sequence). In nucleotides, the CDR3 is TGTGCCAGCAGCCAGGGGACTAGTAGCGAGCAGTACGTC. It is translated as CASSQGTSSEQYV.

This clonotype was seen ten or more times. An end of the junction does not agree with germline; a read error may underlie this. The chain carries TRBV12-3 or TRBV12-4 and TRBJ1-2; D perhaps matches TRBD1 (5 bases). The CDR3 is 12 residues long. CDR3 nucleotides: TGCGCCAGCAGTAGGGGCGACTATGGCTACACCTTC. Amino acids: CASSRGDYGYTF.

This clonotype was detected a few times. This chain joins TRBV20-1 and TRBJ2-5; 10 nucleotides match TRBD1. Trimming took 3 bases from V and 1 from J; bases not matched to a gene: 8. In germline, CDR1 is DFQATT, CDR2 SNEGSKA (reference sequence). CDR3 length: 16 residues. Here the CDR3 reads CSARRWTGGGQETQYF. In DNA form, the CDR3 reads TGCAGTGCTAGGAGATGGACAGGGGGTGGCCAAGAGACCCAGTACTTC.

This clonotype was observed many times. This rearrangement joins TRBV7-2 to TRBJ1-1; D remains unclear. V dropped 1 base and J dropped 4 bases, with 7 bases sitting between them. CDR3 size: 13 residues. Germline V gene lookup returns CDR1 SGHTA and CDR2 FQGNSA. The CDR3 loop reads CASSLGQITEAFF. The CDR3 bases are TGTGCCAGCAGCTTAGGGCAAATCACTGAAGCTTTCTTT. The entire variable domain, with the rest obtained from reference TRBV7-2 and TRBJ1-1, is as follows: GAGVSQSPSNKVTEKGKDVELRCDPISGHTALYWYRQSLGQGLEFLIYFQGNSAPDKSGLPSDRFSAERTGGSVSTLTIQRTQQEDSAVYLCASSLGQITEAFFGQGTRLTVV.

The CDR3 region is CSVVGFMNTEAFF. As DNA, the CDR3 is TGCAGCGTTGTTGGGTTTATGAACACTGAAGCTTTCTTT. The chain combines TRBV29-1 with TRBJ1-1; D gene uncertain. The CDR3 sequence is 13 residues long. Looked up from germline, CDR1 is SQVTM and CDR2 is ANQGSEA. V lost 4 bases to trimming and J lost 0 bases, with 9 bases between them.

This clonotype was observed at least ten times. V usage is TRBV12-3 or TRBV12-4 and J usage is TRBJ1-1, with D possibly being TRBD1 (6 bases). Trimming removed 5 bases at V and 1 base at J, with 8 bases between. The CDR3 loop spans 13 amino acids. CDR3 protein: CASSPTGNTEAFF. The CDR3 coding sequence is TGTGCCAGCAGTCCGACAGGGAACACTGAAGCTTTCTTT.

The table lists this clonotype with a few counts. The rearrangement joins TRBV3-1 to TRBJ2-5, with TRBD2 identical over 9 bases. The V gene's germline CDR1 is LGHDT and CDR2 YNNKEL (reference sequence). Losses at the gene ends were 1 base for V and 4 bases for J; bases not matched to a gene: 7. CDR3 size: 16 residues. The CDR3 here is CASSQGAGLAGETQYF. The CDR3 DNA is TGTGCCAGCAGCCAAGGGGCGGGACTAGCAGGAGAGACCCAGTACTTC.